Described below is a single TCR beta chain sequence and its context. Its antigen is unidentified. Lacking the conserved final phenylalanine or tryptophan, this CDR3 likely reflects a read error. J lost 2 bases, V lost 6 bases, and 9 bases had no gene match. This CDR3 is built from 15 residues. Per germline, CDR1 DFQATT and CDR2 SNEGSKA (reference sequence). The record originates from a study of T cells in Graves' hyperthyroidism and ophthalmopathy. Notes on the study in general: Most expanded thyroid clonotypes above 0.001 recurred in blood. Onset of ophthalmopathy came a median approximately 6.5 months after the model predicted it.

Those patients with uncontrolled infection, other autoimmune disease, pregnancy or lactation were excluded. Clinical symptoms, serum thyroxine, TRAb, thyroid ultrasound and orbital computed tomography established diagnosis. The TCR beta CDR3 regions underwent amplification using RNA transcripts as the source. During a first-round RT-PCR of the TCR CDR3, the HTBI primer set was used. TCRdb re-derived calls from the multiplex PCR reads in MiXCR, one entry per CDR3 protein. The sample shows 550,000 to 600,000 distinct CDR3 sequences, 35% to 55% of them seen only once. The TCR sequence derives from an adult woman with Graves' disease, either hyperthyroidism or ophthalmopathy (not recorded which). The chain employs TRBV20-1 and TRBJ1-5; 8 positions match TRBD1. The sequenced sample was peripheral blood or thyroid tissue (not recorded which). CDR3 residues: CSAIRTGFGNQPQHG. In DNA, the CDR3 is TGCAGTGCGATCAGGACAGGGTTCGGCAATCAGCCCCAGCATGGT.